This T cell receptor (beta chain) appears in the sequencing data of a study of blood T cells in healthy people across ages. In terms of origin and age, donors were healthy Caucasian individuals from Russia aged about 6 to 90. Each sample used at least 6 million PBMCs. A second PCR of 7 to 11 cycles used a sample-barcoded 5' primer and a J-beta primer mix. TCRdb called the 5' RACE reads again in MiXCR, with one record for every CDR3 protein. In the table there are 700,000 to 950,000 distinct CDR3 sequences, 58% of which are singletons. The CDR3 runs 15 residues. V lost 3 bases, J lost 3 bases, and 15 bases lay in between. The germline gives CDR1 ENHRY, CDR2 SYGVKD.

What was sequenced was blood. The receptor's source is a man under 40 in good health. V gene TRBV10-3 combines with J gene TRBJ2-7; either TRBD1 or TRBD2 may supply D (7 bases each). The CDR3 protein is CAISEGAGQRYEQYF. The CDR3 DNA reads TGTGCCATCAGTGAAGGAGCGGGACAGCGCTACGAGCAGTACTTC.